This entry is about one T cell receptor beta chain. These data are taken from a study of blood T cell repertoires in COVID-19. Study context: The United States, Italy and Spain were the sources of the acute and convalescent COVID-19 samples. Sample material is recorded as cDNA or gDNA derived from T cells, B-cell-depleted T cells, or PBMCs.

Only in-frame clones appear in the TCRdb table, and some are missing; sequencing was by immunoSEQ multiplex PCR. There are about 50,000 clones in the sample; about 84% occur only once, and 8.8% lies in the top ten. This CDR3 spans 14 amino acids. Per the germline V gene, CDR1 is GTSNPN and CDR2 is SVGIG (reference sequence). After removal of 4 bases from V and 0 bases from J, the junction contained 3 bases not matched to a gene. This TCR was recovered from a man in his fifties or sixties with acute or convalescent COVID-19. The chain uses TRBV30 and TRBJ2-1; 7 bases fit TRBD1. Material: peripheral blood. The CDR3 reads CAWNPGGSYNEQFF. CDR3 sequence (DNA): TGTGCCTGGAATCCAGGGGGCTCCTACAATGAGCAGTTCTTC.